Listed below are T cell receptor beta chains from one sample, sequenced in a study of blood T cell repertoires in COVID-19. Sequencing was performed with immunoSEQ multiplex PCR; in TCRdb, only in-frame clones are kept and a portion is missing. Altogether approximately 110,000 clones are present, around 85% being singletons, with the ten largest covering roughly 3%. The sample comprised peripheral blood. These receptors were taken from a woman older than 75 with COVID-19, enrolled during active disease. Both conserved end residues are part of each CDR3. D genes are given only for firm matches. Clone sizes are given selectively: once, few, many, or a class where the clone is expanded.

TRBJ1-5 | TRBV7-4 | - | TRBD1 | CASSFDDPGQTSNQPQHF | TGTGCCAGCAGCTTCGACGATCCGGGACAGACGAGCAATCAGCCCCAGCATTTT
TRBJ1-1 | TRBV11-2 | - | - | CASSLELGGTEAFF | TGTGCCAGCAGCTTAGAACTCGGGGGCACTGAAGCTTTCTTT
TRBJ2-4 | TRBV15 | - | TRBD2 | CATSRDIRLAGEYIQYF | TGTGCCACCAGCAGAGATATTCGGCTAGCGGGAGAGTACATTCAGTACTTC
TRBJ2-5 | TRBV5-1 | - | TRBD1 | CASSMDRGQETQYF | TGCGCCAGCAGCATGGACAGGGGGCAAGAGACCCAGTACTTC
TRBJ1-2 | TRBV28 | - | TRBD1 | CASQRQGDGYTF | TGTGCCAGCCAAAGACAGGGAGATGGCTACACCTTC
TRBJ1-4 | TRBV7-2 | - | - | CASSLTGTTNEKLFF | TGTGCCAGCAGCTTAACAGGGACAACTAATGAAAAACTGTTTTTT
TRBJ2-7 | TRBV18 | - | TRBD1 | CASSTGGYEQYF | TGTGCCAGCTCGACAGGGGGTTACGAGCAGTACTTC
TRBJ1-1 | TRBV6-2/TRBV6-3 | - | - | CASSYTGFDTEAFF | TGTGCCAGCAGTTACACGGGGTTTGACACTGAAGCTTTCTTT
TRBJ2-7 | TRBV4-2 | - | TRBD2 | CASSQTGLAPYEQYF | TGTGCCAGCAGCCAAACGGGACTAGCGCCCTACGAGCAGTACTTC
TRBJ1-2 | TRBV27 | - | TRBD1 | CASSLQGQGNYGYTF | TGTGCCAGCAGTCTACAGGGACAGGGGAACTATGGCTACACCTTC
TRBJ2-5 | TRBV6-2/TRBV6-3 | - | TRBD2 | CASSYSAGLAGQETQYF | TGTGCCAGCAGTTACTCGGCGGGACTAGCGGGCCAAGAGACCCAGTACTTC
TRBJ2-1 | TRBV5-1 | once | TRBD2 | CASSYSSGRANEQFF | TGCGCCAGCAGCTATTCTAGCGGGAGGGCCAATGAGCAGTTCTTC
TRBJ1-3 | TRBV18 | - | - | CANKEDSGNTIYF | TGTGCCAACAAAGAAGACTCTGGAAACACCATATATTTT
TRBJ2-5 | TRBV21-1 | - | - | CASSAAFRLAGEGRETQYF | TGTGCCAGCAGCGCAGCCTTCAGACTAGCGGGAGAAGGAAGAGAGACCCAGTACTTC
TRBJ2-5 | TRBV7-9 | - | - | CASSSNRPGLQETQYF | TGTGCCAGCAGCTCCAACCGGCCGGGGTTACAAGAGACCCAGTACTTC
TRBJ2-3 | TRBV28 | - | TRBD1 | CASSWTGGTDTQYF | TGTGCCAGCAGTTGGACAGGGGGCACAGATACGCAGTATTTT
TRBJ2-3 | TRBV5-1 | - | - | CASSLEREADTQYF | TGCGCCAGCAGCTTGGAGCGAGAGGCGGATACGCAGTATTTT
TRBJ1-5 | TRBV28 | - | TRBD1 | CATRTGSGQPQHF | TGTGCCACCCGGACAGGGTCAGGTCAGCCCCAGCATTTT
TRBJ2-7 | TRBV7-2 | - | - | CASSLQATGYEQYF | TGTGCCAGCAGCCTACAGGCAACTGGGTACGAGCAGTACTTC
TRBJ1-5 | TRBV15 | - | - | CATAQGSNQPQHF | TGTGCCACCGCCCAGGGGAGCAATCAGCCCCAGCATTTT
TRBJ1-4 | TRBV12-3/TRBV12-4 | - | - | CASSAGNTEKLFF | TGTGCCAGCAGTGCAGGGAATACTGAAAAACTGTTTTTT
TRBJ2-7 | TRBV25-1 | - | TRBD2 | CASQAGGRSGEQYF | TGTGCCAGCCAAGCGGGAGGACGTTCGGGCGAGCAGTACTTC
TRBJ2-3 | TRBV6-6 | - | - | CASGTLRTDTQYF | TGTGCCAGCGGGACTCTCCGCACAGATACGCAGTATTTT
TRBJ2-7 | TRBV29-1 | once | TRBD2 | CSARVAGVGEQYF | TGCAGCGCGCGAGTAGCGGGAGTGGGCGAGCAGTACTTC
TRBJ2-2 | TRBV28 | - | - | CAVRGTGELFF | TGTGCCGTCCGGGGCACCGGGGAGCTGTTTTTT
TRBJ2-3 | TRBV24-1 | - | TRBD2 | CATSGESSGRPDTQYF | TGTGCCACCAGTGGCGAATCTAGCGGGAGGCCAGATACGCAGTATTTT
TRBJ1-1 | TRBV19 | - | TRBD1 | CASSTSAGTGRSGF | TGTGCCAGTAGTACATCGGCCGGGACAGGGAGGTCGGGGTTT
TRBJ2-2 | TRBV4-1 | - | TRBD1 | CASSQDARGLGTGELFF | TGCGCCAGCAGCCAAGATGCTAGGGGGCTAGGAACCGGGGAGCTGTTTTTT
TRBJ2-5 | TRBV28 | - | TRBD2 | CASRTTSGSLETQYF | TGTGCCAGCAGGACCACTAGCGGGAGTTTAGAGACCCAGTACTTC
TRBJ2-2 | TRBV5-4 | - | TRBD2 | CASSAATSGRDTGELFF | TGTGCCAGCAGCGCAGCGACTAGCGGGAGGGACACCGGGGAGCTGTTTTTT
TRBJ2-1 | TRBV7-2 | - | - | CASSSQAGGEQFF | TGTGCCAGCAGCTCTCAAGCGGGTGGTGAGCAGTTCTTC
TRBJ2-7 | TRBV5-6 | - | TRBD1 | CASRPTGTGIYEQYF | TGTGCCAGCAGGCCTACTGGGACAGGCATCTACGAGCAGTACTTC
TRBJ2-7 | TRBV2 | - | TRBD1 | CASSWTGGSYEQYF | TGTGCCAGCAGTTGGACAGGGGGATCCTACGAGCAGTACTTC
TRBJ2-3 | TRBV5-1 | - | - | CASSGSGADTQYF | TGCGCCAGTAGCGGTTCAGGGGCAGATACGCAGTATTTT
TRBJ2-2 | TRBV13 | once | TRBD2 | CASSSRLAGPAIINTGELFF | TGTGCCAGCAGCTCCCGACTAGCGGGACCAGCTATAATCAACACCGGGGAGCTGTTTTTT
TRBJ1-1 | TRBV19 | once | - | CASAGTPMNTEAFF | TGTGCCAGCGCCGGGACTCCTATGAACACTGAAGCTTTCTTT
TRBJ2-7 | TRBV20-1 | - | TRBD2 | CSASPGTSLYEQYF | TGCAGTGCTAGTCCCGGGACTAGCCTCTACGAGCAGTACTTC